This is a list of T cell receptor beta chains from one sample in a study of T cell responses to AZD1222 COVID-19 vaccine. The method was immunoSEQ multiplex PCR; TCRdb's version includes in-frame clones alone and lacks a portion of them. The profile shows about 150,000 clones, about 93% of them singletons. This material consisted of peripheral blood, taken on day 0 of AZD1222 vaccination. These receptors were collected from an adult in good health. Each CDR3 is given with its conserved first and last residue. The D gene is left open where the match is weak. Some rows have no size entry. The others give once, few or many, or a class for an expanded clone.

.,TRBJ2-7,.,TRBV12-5,TGTGCTAGTGGTTCTTGGCCAGGATACTACGAGCAGTACTTC,CASGSWPGYYEQYF
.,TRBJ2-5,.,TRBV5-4,TGTGCCAGCAGCTTGTTGGGAAGAGGGGAGACCCAGTACTTC,CASSLLGRGETQYF
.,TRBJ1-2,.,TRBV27,TGTGCCAGTTCTTTCGGGGGCTACTATGGCTACACCTTC,CASSFGGYYGYTF
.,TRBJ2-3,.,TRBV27,TGTGCCATAGGGGGAGGAGTAACAGATACGCAGTATTTT,CAIGGGVTDTQYF
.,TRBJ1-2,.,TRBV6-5,TGTGCCAGCGTGGAGGGGAACTATGGCTACACCTTC,CASVEGNYGYTF
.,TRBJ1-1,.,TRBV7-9,TGTGCCCCAATCTCGAGCTTTCCCCCGATGAACACTGAAGCTTTCTTT,CAPISSFPPMNTEAFF
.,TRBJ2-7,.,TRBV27,TGTGCCAGCAGTTTGGGTACGGGTCTTCACTACGAGCAGTACTTC,CASSLGTGLHYEQYF
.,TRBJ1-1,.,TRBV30,TGTGCCTGGAGTTGGGTTTTGAACACTGAAGCTTTCTTT,CAWSWVLNTEAFF
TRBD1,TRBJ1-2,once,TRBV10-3,TGTGCCATCAGTGAGGAGCAGGGGGTGAGGGGCTACACCTTC,CAISEEQGVRGYTF
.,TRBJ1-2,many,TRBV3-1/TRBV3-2,TGTGCCAGCAGCCAAGAATGGAGGGGCGCGGAGGGCTACACCTTC,CASSQEWRGAEGYTF
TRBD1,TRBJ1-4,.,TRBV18,TGTGCCAGCTCACCGGGACAGGATGAAAAACTGTTTTTT,CASSPGQDEKLFF
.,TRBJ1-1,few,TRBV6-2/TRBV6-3,TGTGCCAGCAGTTACGACAGAACCGGGAGCACTGAAGCTTTCTTT,CASSYDRTGSTEAFF
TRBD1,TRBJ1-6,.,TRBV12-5,TGTGCTAGTGGTTCCGGGACAGTCTTTTCCTATAATTCACCCCTCCACTTT,CASGSGTVFSYNSPLHF
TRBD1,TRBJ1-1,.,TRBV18,TGTGCCAGCTCACTGCAGGACAGGGGGAAGGCTTTCTTT,CASSLQDRGKAFF
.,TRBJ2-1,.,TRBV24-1,TGTGCCACCAGTGCCGAGACAGCAAATGAGCAGTTCTTC,CATSAETANEQFF
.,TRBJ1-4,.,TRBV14,TGTGCCAGCAGCCAAGTGGGCCACGAAAAACTGTTTTTT,CASSQVGHEKLFF
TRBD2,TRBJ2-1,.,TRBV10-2,TGCGCCAGCAAGCGGGGGAGCGGGGGGGGCAATGAGCAGTTCTTC,CASKRGSGGGNEQFF
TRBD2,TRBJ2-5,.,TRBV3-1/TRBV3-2,TGTGCCAGCAGCCAAGATCACCCAGCGGGGCTTGCGGAGACCCAGTACTTC,CASSQDHPAGLAETQYF